These 26 T cell receptor beta chains share one sample of origin, sequenced in a study of early T cells in non-severe SARS-CoV-2 infection. TCRdb fed the 5' RACE reads into MiXCR, producing one record per CDR3 protein. The top ten hold approximately 12% of the sample, which has tens of thousands of distinct CDR3 sequences, about 11% seen once. This specimen was whole blood, taken at baseline. Receptor source: an adult who was a healthcare worker with PCR-confirmed SARS-CoV-2 infection or an uninfected control (not recorded which).

This clonotype was counted only a few times. The gene calls are TRBV7-2 and TRBJ2-3, with 9 bases identical to TRBD2. Trimming took 5 bases from V and 7 from J; bases not matched to a gene: 7. Germline V lookup: CDR1 SGHTA, CDR2 FQGNSA. This CDR3 region has 14 residues. CDR3: CASSPGTSIHTQYF. The CDR3 DNA is TGTGCCAGCAGCCCCGGGACTAGCATCCATACGCAGTATTTT.

This clonotype was counted a few times. The chain carries TRBV20-1 and TRBJ2-7; D is uncertain. CDR1 is DFQATT and CDR2 is SNEGSKA in the germline V gene (reference sequence). The V end lost 5 bases, the J end lost 6 bases, and 20 bases lay between the germline ends. There are 14 residues in the CDR3. The CDR3, as DNA: TGCAGTGCTTCCAGTGACCCGGCCCCCCTCGAGCAGTACTTC. It yields the protein CSASSDPAPLEQYF.

This clonotype was counted only a few times. The genes are TRBV19 and TRBJ1-5; TRBD1 matches 7 bases. CDR3 length: 13 amino acids. Trimming removed 5 bases from V and 11 bases from J; junction bases left unmatched: 9. Germline V lookup: CDR1 LNHDA, CDR2 SQIVND (reference sequence). The CDR3, as DNA: TGTGCCAGTAGTGGAGCAGGGGGGGAAGCCCAGCATTTT. This sequence encodes CASSGAGGEAQHF. Supplemented by reference TRBV19 and TRBJ1-5, the full variable domain reads DGGITQSPKYLFRKEGQNVTLSCEQNLNHDAMYWYRQDPGQGLRLIYYSQIVNDFQKGDIAEGYSVSREKKESFPLTVTSAQKNPTAFYLCASSGAGGEAQHFGDGTRLSIL.

The V call is TRBV7-2, the J call TRBJ1-5; 9 bases are shared with TRBD1. Germline loops: CDR1 SGHTA, CDR2 FQGNSA. The J segment lost 6 bases and the V segment lost 1 base, leaving 4 bases of the junction unmatched. This CDR3 has 15 amino acids. As DNA, the CDR3 is TGTGCCAGCAGCTTAGGGGACAGGGCGAGTCAGCCCCAGCATTTT. It specifies CASSLGDRASQPQHF. Combining the CDR3 with reference TRBV7-2 and TRBJ1-5 gives the whole variable domain GAGVSQSPSNKVTEKGKDVELRCDPISGHTALYWYRQSLGQGLEFLIYFQGNSAPDKSGLPSDRFSAERTGGSVSTLTIQRTQQEDSAVYLCASSLGDRASQPQHFGDGTRLSIL.

This clonotype was found a few times. This chain connects TRBV19 to TRBJ1-6; D remains ambiguous. The length of the CDR3 is 14 residues. Germline lookup yields CDR1 LNHDA and CDR2 SQIVND (reference sequence). The V end was cut by 9 bases, the J end by 12 bases, with 21 bases between. DNA of the CDR3: TGTGCCAGCCACGAAGTGGGTTCTCTGCGACCCCTCCACTTT. Translated, it gives CASHEVGSLRPLHF.

This clonotype was seen more than once but under ten times. The rearrangement uses TRBV29-1 and TRBJ1-1; TRBD1 is a possible D gene (6 bases). The length of the CDR3 is 14 residues. V lost 2 bases to trimming and J lost 3 bases, with 13 bases between them. Germline V gives CDR1 SQVTM, CDR2 ANQGSEA. Written as DNA, the CDR3 is TGCAGCGTTGAAAGGGGGTATGAGCACACTGAAGCTTTCTTT. It encodes CSVERGYEHTEAFF.

V is TRBV11-2 and J is TRBJ2-3; no clear D gene. Germline values: CDR1 SGHAT, CDR2 FQNNGV. Trimming stripped 3 bases from V and 2 bases from J, with 12 bases between. This CDR3 contains 15 residues. The CDR3 nucleotides read TGTGCCAGCAGCTTGATGCGGACCAACACAGATACGCAGTATTTT. Encoded protein: CASSLMRTNTDTQYF. Looking up the rest from reference TRBV11-2 and TRBJ2-3 gives the full variable domain: EAGVAQSPRYKIIEKRQSVAFWCNPISGHATLYWYQQILGQGPKLLIQFQNNGVVDDSQLPKDRFSAERLKGVDSTLKIQPAKLEDSAVYLCASSLMRTNTDTQYFGPGTRLTVL.

The chain carries TRBV30 and TRBJ2-5; weak D call: TRBD1 (6 bases). The CDR3 is made up of 13 amino acids. Looked up from germline, CDR1 is GTSNPN and CDR2 is SVGIG (reference sequence). Trimming left V 1 base short and J 6 bases short, with 12 bases between. CDR3 sequence (DNA): TGTGCCTGGAGTGGGGGGCCTGGAAAGACCCAGTACTTC. This codes for CAWSGGPGKTQYF.

This clonotype was seen ten or more times. The V call is TRBV20-1, the J call TRBJ2-7; 8 positions agree with TRBD1. V dropped 2 bases and J dropped 3; count of bases not matched to a gene: 9. Per germline, CDR1 DFQATT and CDR2 SNEGSKA (reference sequence). The CDR3 runs to 15 residues. As DNA, the CDR3 is TGCAGTGCTAGATTGGACAGGGTGGGGAACTACGAGCAGTACTTC. It translates to CSARLDRVGNYEQYF.

The chain combines TRBV30 with TRBJ2-1, with D hard to call. Germline V gene data show CDR1 as GTSNPN and CDR2 as SVGIG (reference sequence). This CDR3 comprises 11 residues. V lost 3 bases, J lost 3 bases, and 3 bases lay in between. The DNA of the CDR3 is TGTGCCTGGAGGCACTACAATGAGCAGTTCTTC. Protein: CAWRHYNEQFF.

This chain uses TRBV27 with TRBJ1-2; D ambiguous. Germline V gives CDR1 MNHEY, CDR2 SMNVEV (reference sequence). The length of the CDR3 is 15 residues. V shed 6 bases and J shed 5 bases, with 19 bases lying between them. CDR3 nucleotide sequence: TGTGCCAGCAGCTTGGGGATCTCACCCGGGTATGGCTACACCTTC. It yields the protein CASSLGISPGYGYTF.

The rearrangement uses TRBV29-1 and TRBJ2-7; D is possibly TRBD1 (6 bases). V lost 3 bases and J lost 6, with 9 bases in between. The germline CDR1 and CDR2 sequences are SQVTM and ANQGSEA. CDR3 length: 11 residues. CDR3 residues: CSVERGSEQYF. CDR3 in DNA: TGCAGCGTTGAGAGGGGGAGCGAGCAGTACTTC.

The genes are TRBV27 and TRBJ2-7, with a weak D call TRBD2 (6 bases). CDR1 MNHEY and CDR2 SMNVEV come from the germline V gene (reference sequence). V was shortened by 10 bases and J by 5 bases, with 21 bases between the two germline ends. The CDR3 runs to 14 residues. CDR3 bases: TGTGCCACCAGAGGTCTCGGGGGAGTCCACGAGCAGTACTTC. It is translated as CATRGLGGVHEQYF.

The rearrangement uses TRBV6-1 and TRBJ1-1, with D hard to call. The CDR3 is 13 amino acids. Germline CDR1 is MNHNS and CDR2 is SASEGT. Trimming stripped 6 bases from V and 4 bases from J, with 12 bases between. The CDR3 bases are TGTGCCAGCAGCCTTGCCTGGGGCACTGAAGCTTTCTTT. Its translation: CASSLAWGTEAFF.

The CDR3 reads CASSPLSSGGTDTQYF. As DNA, the CDR3 is TGTGCCAGCAGTCCCCTGAGTTCCGGGGGCACAGATACGCAGTATTTT. The genes are TRBV12-3 or TRBV12-4 and TRBJ2-3, with D maybe TRBD2 (5 bases). The CDR3 consists of 16 residues. V lost 5 bases, J lost 1 base, and 16 bases lay in between.

This clonotype was seen at least ten times. The chain uses TRBV5-1 and TRBJ2-5; 8 bases agree with TRBD2. The CDR3 loop spans 16 amino acids. Germline CDR1 and CDR2: SGHRS and YFSETQ. J was trimmed by 2 bases and V by 4 bases; bases with no gene match: 10. The chain's CDR3 is CASSPRSAGAQETQYF. CDR3 coding DNA: TGCGCCAGCAGCCCCCGCTCAGCGGGGGCACAAGAGACCCAGTACTTC.

Notes on this clonotype: A much larger clone differs from this one at a single base, so this may be a read error. This likely comes from a read error, as the CDR3 has no conserved phenylalanine or tryptophan at its end. The chain has TRBV6-5 and TRBJ2-7; D perhaps matches TRBD1 (5 bases). The V end was cut by 6 bases, the J end by 1 base, with 16 bases between. CDR1 and CDR2 (germline): MNHEY, SVGAGI. The CDR3 extends over 15 amino acids. CDR3 in DNA: TGTGCCAGCAGAAGCCAGGGTTTTAGTTCCTACGAGCAGTACTAC. It translates to CASRSQGFSSYEQYY.

This chain's CDR3 is CASTPDGSGVYEQYF. The CDR3 DNA reads TGTGCCAGCACCCCGGATGGTAGCGGGGTTTACGAGCAGTACTTC. V and J are TRBV6-5 and TRBJ2-7; 8 bases are shared with TRBD2. The CDR3 consists of 15 residues. V gave up 7 bases and J gave up 4 bases; unmatched junction bases: 12. The V gene's germline CDR1 is MNHEY and CDR2 SVGAGI.

This clonotype was seen a few times. The chain couples TRBV5-6 to TRBJ2-3; 12 bases are shared with TRBD2. Germline CDR1 is SGHDT and CDR2 is YYEEEE. CDR3 length: 16 amino acids. V lost 2 bases, J lost 2 bases, and 3 bases stayed unmatched. CDR3: CASSFTSGGTTDTQYF. The CDR3 nucleotides are TGTGCCAGCAGCTTTACTAGCGGGGGGACCACAGATACGCAGTATTTT. The complete variable domain, with remaining parts taken from reference TRBV5-6 and TRBJ2-3, reads DAGVTQSPTHLIKTRGQQVTLRCSPKSGHDTVSWYQQALGQGPQFIFQYYEEEERQRGNFPDRFSGHQFPNYSSELNVNALLLGDSALYLCASSFTSGGTTDTQYFGPGTRLTVL.

The chain couples TRBV12-3 or TRBV12-4 to TRBJ1-1, with a weak D call TRBD1 (6 bases). The CDR3 spans 11 residues. V lost 6 bases and J lost 4, with 6 bases in between. The CDR3 spells CASSRGTEAFF. The DNA for the CDR3 is TGTGCCAGCAGCAGGGGCACTGAAGCTTTCTTT.

A few counts support this clonotype. This rearrangement joins TRBV5-1 to TRBJ2-7; D is undetermined. This CDR3 has 13 amino acids. The germline gives CDR1 SGHRS, CDR2 YFSETQ. Trimming shortened V by 3 bases and J by 3 bases, and 10 bases separated the two germline ends. CDR3 in amino acids: CASSSKINYEQYF. Written as DNA, the CDR3 is TGCGCCAGCAGCTCAAAGATCAACTACGAGCAGTACTTC.

The chain couples TRBV6-2 or TRBV6-3 to TRBJ2-1; D is perhaps TRBD1 or TRBD2 (5 bases each). This CDR3 comprises 14 residues. V dropped 7 bases and J dropped 8 bases, with 18 bases sitting between them. Germline V gene data show CDR1 as MNHEY and CDR2 as SVGEGT. The CDR3: CASTKGAGDDEQFF. CDR3 nucleotide sequence: TGTGCCAGCACTAAGGGCGCCGGGGACGATGAGCAGTTCTTC.

This clonotype turned up a few times. V usage is TRBV11-3 and J usage is TRBJ2-1; 9 bases fit TRBD1. This CDR3 is built from 16 residues. J lost 7 bases, V lost 5 bases, and 12 bases had no gene match. CDR1 and CDR2 from the germline V gene are SGHNT and YENEEA. The CDR3 DNA follows: TGTGCCAGCAGCATAGGGGAAGGGACAGGGAATAATGAGCAGTTCTTC. Translation: CASSIGEGTGNNEQFF.

This clonotype has more than one count but fewer than ten. The chain couples TRBV7-3 to TRBJ2-6; D remains ambiguous. CDR1 SGHTA and CDR2 FQGTGA come from the germline V gene. This CDR3 comprises 13 residues. Deletions cut 3 bases from V and 3 bases from J, with 3 bases between. Here the CDR3 reads CASSLDGANVLTF. Written as DNA, the CDR3 is TGTGCCAGCAGCTTGGATGGGGCCAACGTCCTGACTTTC.

This rearrangement joins TRBV20-1 to TRBJ2-3; 12 bases match TRBD2. Germline-derived CDR1 and CDR2 are DFQATT and SNEGSKA (reference sequence). V lost 5 bases and J lost 3; bases outside the gene matches: 6. This CDR3 has 15 residues. CDR3 in DNA: TGCAGTGCTGGCCCACTAGCGGGGGGAACAGATACGCAGTATTTT. Protein: CSAGPLAGGTDTQYF.

This rearrangement joins TRBV7-2 to TRBJ2-3, with D unclear. Trimming shortened V by 5 bases and J by 4 bases, and 13 bases separated the two germline ends. This CDR3 is built from 14 residues. CDR1 and CDR2 (germline): SGHTA, FQGNSA. The DNA of the CDR3 is TGTGCCAGCAGCAAGGACCGGGTCGCAGATACGCAGTATTTT. Its protein is CASSKDRVADTQYF.